The entry below describes one TCR beta chain. Its target is unknown. The data were obtained in a study of cytomegalovirus exposure and HLA in healthy donors. Findings of the study overall: The listing of 150 to 200 TCR beta chains classed them as cytomegalovirus-associated. Reports described diagnosis of cytomegalovirus status by the classifier as highly specific and sensitive. The authors later found TCR association rates varying by HLA locus, with DRB1 most and HLA-C fewest. Later analysis found that TCR beta chains associated with HLA were more clonally expanded than other, equally common chains.

This CDR3 is built from 13 residues. Per the germline V gene, CDR1 is SNHLY and CDR2 is FYNNEI. Trimming shortened V by 6 bases and J by 4 bases, and 13 bases separated the two germline ends. Primers for the PCR totalled 60 Vbeta and 13 Jbeta. Measured with immunoSEQ multiplex PCR; TCRdb has only the in-frame clones, and not every one. The repertoire holds 100,000 to 150,000 clones, with roughly 85% as singletons. The sample taken for sequencing was PBMCs. V usage is TRBV2 and J usage is TRBJ2-7; the D gene is possibly TRBD1 (6 bases). This clonotype originated in a woman between 40 and 55 years old in good health and CMV-seropositive. CDR3 in DNA: TGTGCCAGCAGCCCTGGGACACCTTACGAGCAGTACTTC. Its protein is CASSPGTPYEQYF. Full variable domain (rest looked up from reference TRBV2 and TRBJ2-7): EPEVTQTPSHQVTQMGQEVILRCVPISNHLYFYWYRQILGQKVEFLVSFYNNEISEKSEIFDDQFSVERPDGSNFTLKIRSTKLEDSAMYFCASSPGTPYEQYFGPGTRLTVT.